Sequencing of this T cell receptor (beta chain) was carried out in a study of T cell changes during pregnancy in multiple sclerosis. Only in-frame clones appear in the TCRdb table, and some are missing; sequencing was by immunoSEQ multiplex PCR. The data show some 80,000 clones, with more than 90% seen just once and about 1.2% held by the top ten. The sequence was obtained from a female donor with multiple sclerosis, enrolled in a pregnancy study. Sequences were derived from peripheral blood, sampled in the second trimester of pregnancy.

The CDR3 spells CSVEDAGSTEAFF. The CDR3 bases are TGCAGCGTTGAAGACGCAGGGTCCACTGAAGCTTTCTTT. The gene calls are TRBV29-1 and TRBJ1-1, with D perhaps TRBD1 (5 bases). This CDR3 is built from 13 residues. V was trimmed by 0 bases and J by 4 bases, leaving 9 bases between them. CDR1 is SQVTM and CDR2 is ANQGSEA in the germline V gene.